This TCR beta chain is from a study of CD8+CD57+ T cells in acquired aplastic anemia. Study at large: Sorted CD4+ plus CD8+ cells gave DNA averaging roughly 3 ug. Researchers reported that healthy donors averaged about 9.8 million reads for CD4+ cells.

Trimming pared 5 bases from V and 5 bases from J, leaving 18 bases between. The germline V gene encodes CDR1 DFQATT and CDR2 SNEGSKA (reference sequence). This CDR3 is 14 amino acids long. Study results and limitations: With respect to CD8+ Simpson's diversity, patients and controls did not differ significantly.

To note about this clonotype: Its matching antigen is unknown.

Profiling that covered TCR beta VDJ and CDR3 relied on genomic DNA as its template. TCRdb fed the reads into MiXCR, producing one record per CDR3 protein. Altogether around 400,000 distinct CDR3 sequences are present, 60% to 80% being singletons, with the ten largest covering around 4%. The specimen sequenced was sorted CD4+, CD8+, or CD8+CD57+ T cells (not recorded which) from PBMCs. The sequence was obtained from a human donor in good health, serving as a control. This sequence joins TRBV20-1 and TRBJ1-2; D is ambiguous. In DNA form, the CDR3 reads TGCAGTGCTTCCTGGCCAGGCGAAGCTTATGGCTACACCTTC. Amino acid sequence: CSASWPGEAYGYTF.